Sequencing of this T cell receptor (beta chain) was carried out in a study of STAT3 mutations in large granular lymphocyte leukemia. TCRdb's table, derived via immunoSEQ multiplex PCR, lists solely in-frame clones and lacks some. The sample carries about 42,000 clones, roughly three quarters recorded once. Study outcomes and limitations: Some patients had dominant TCR clones larger than their STAT3 mutant burden. Variable sampling intervals and differing treatment regimens complicated linking therapy response to TCR clonal burden changes. Every T-cell large granular lymphocyte leukemia patient had at least one immunodominant TCR beta clonotype.

The CDR3 sequence is 16 residues long. The germline CDR1 and CDR2 sequences are MNHEY and SVGAGI. V lost 2 bases and J lost 1, with 14 bases in between. To note about this clone: The antigen is undetermined.

This TCR derives from a human donor with T large granular lymphocyte leukemia. Some clones in this sample may be carry-over from other donors' samples. The sequencing input was PBMCs. The rearrangement joins TRBV6-5 to TRBJ1-2; weak D call: TRBD1 (6 bases). The CDR3 DNA reads TGTGCCAGCAGTTACACGGGGGCCGAGGGTAACTATGGCTACACCTTC. It yields the protein CASSYTGAEGNYGYTF.